The sequence of this TCR beta chain was determined in a study of control samples from healthy donors and cancer patients. The table came from immunoSEQ multiplex PCR; TCRdb's copy has only in-frame clones and leaves some out. The sample yields roughly 130,000 clones, just under 95% seen once. V dropped 4 bases and J dropped 1 base, with 13 bases sitting between them. The CDR3 covers 15 residues. The germline gives CDR1 SEHNR, CDR2 FQNEAQ (reference sequence). This clonotype was obtained from a man aged 60-69 years with colorectal cancer. The chain recombines TRBV7-9 with TRBJ1-1, with D perhaps matching TRBD1 (6 bases). The sequenced sample consisted of PBMCs. CDR3 sequence reads: CASSSPGTPNTEAFF. CDR3 coding DNA: TGTGCCAGCAGCTCGCCCGGGACACCGAACACTGAAGCTTTCTTT.